This T cell receptor (beta chain) is from a study of vaccination and CD4 T cells after COVID-19. Study-level background: Convalescent patients were SARS-CoV-2 positive by nasal swab PCR; ten or so mild, one severe.

This clonotype was observed a few times. Its antigen is still unknown. This CDR3 spans 17 amino acids. The germline gives CDR1 MGHDK, CDR2 SYGVNS. Losses at the gene ends were 6 bases for V and 0 bases for J; bases not matched to a gene: 12. The Oncomine TCR Beta short-read assay was applied to DNA of cultured CD4+ T cells. TCRdb passed the PCR reads through MiXCR, listing each CDR3 protein once. Here the sample spans roughly 12,000 distinct CDR3 sequences, approximately 82% being singletons. The treatment denotes: approximately 10-day PBMC culture with coronavirus spike peptide pools or control peptides (ViraFEST assay).

The sequenced sample was CD4+ T cells from blood, cultured in vitro. This clonotype originated in a human donor who had recovered from COVID-19. The chain uses TRBV25-1 and TRBJ2-5; 8 bases map to TRBD1. CDR3 sequence: CASSKGQGAWNQETQYF. The CDR3 DNA is TGTGCCAGCAGCAAGGGCCAGGGGGCCTGGAACCAAGAGACCCAGTACTTC. Looking up the rest from reference TRBV25-1 and TRBJ2-5 gives the full variable domain: EADIYQTPRYLVIGTGKKITLECSQTMGHDKMYWYQQDPGMELHLIHYSYGVNSTEKGDLSSESTVSRIRTEHFPLTLESARPSHTSQYLCASSKGQGAWNQETQYFGPGTRLLVL.